The subject of this entry is one T cell receptor beta chain. The sample originates from a study of blood T cell repertoires in COVID-19. In the study overall: The United States, Italy and Spain were the sources of the acute and convalescent COVID-19 samples. From T cells, B-cell-depleted T cells, or PBMCs came the material, which was cDNA or gDNA.

Assay used: immunoSEQ multiplex PCR; TCRdb lists only in-frame clones, some missing. The sample includes fewer than 200,000 clones, around 80% of them seen just once. This CDR3 has 14 residues. The ends were cut back, 4 bases at V and 0 bases at J, with 10 bases in the middle. Looked up from germline, CDR1 is SGHRS and CDR2 is YFSETQ. The TCR sequence derives from a man between 65 and 85 years old with active or convalescent COVID-19. The genes are TRBV5-1 and TRBJ1-2; D possibly corresponds to TRBD1 (6 bases). Sequenced sample: peripheral blood. The chain's CDR3 is CASSPDRPNYGYTF. The DNA of the CDR3 is TGCGCCAGCAGCCCGGACAGACCTAACTATGGCTACACCTTC.